The 7 T cell receptor beta chains below all came from one sample that was sequenced in a study of blood T cell repertoires in COVID-19 (dated by TCRdb to the early 2020s). Library preparation employed the immunoSEQ multiplex PCR assay. The table was pulled from immuneACCESS by TCRdb, which kept in-frame rearrangements only. Such tables lose some clones; where checked, under half of the loss comes from unresolved V genes, and the rest has no known cause. The table for this sample lists about 240,000 clones; 80% to 85% of them were counted only once. The ten largest clones capture around 12% of the sample. Sequenced input: peripheral blood. All receptors come from an older woman with active or convalescent COVID-19.

The chain has TRBV5-4 and TRBJ1-3; possible D gene TRBD1, 5 bases. Trimming pared 2 bases from V and 4 bases from J, leaving 10 bases between. The CDR3 contains 14 residues. Germline lookup yields CDR1 SGHNT and CDR2 YYREEE (reference sequence). CDR3 DNA sequence: TGTGCCAGCAGCTTCTCAGGGAGGGGAAACACCATATATTTT. Translating gives CASSFSGRGNTIYF. The full variable domain, rest sourced from reference TRBV5-4 and TRBJ1-3, is ETGVTQSPTHLIKTRGQQVTLRCSSQSGHNTVSWYQQALGQGPQFIFQYYREEENGRGNFPPRFSGLQFPNYSSELNVNALELDDSALYLCASSFSGRGNTIYFGEGSWLTVV.

This chain uses TRBV27 with TRBJ1-1; D gene uncertain. V was trimmed by 7 bases and J by 0 bases, leaving 15 bases between them. Germline assignment: CDR1 MNHEY and CDR2 SMNVEV (reference sequence). CDR3 length equals 15 residues. The CDR3 sequence: CASILRGGMNTEAFF. The CDR3 DNA is TGTGCCAGCATCTTACGAGGAGGGATGAACACTGAAGCTTTCTTT.

The CDR3 sequence is CSVVAGPGGTGELFF. CDR3 sequence (DNA): TGCAGCGTTGTCGCGGGACCTGGGGGCACCGGGGAGCTGTTTTTT. This chain uses TRBV29-1 with TRBJ2-2, with D perhaps matching TRBD2 (6 bases). V was clipped by 4 bases and J by 4 bases, with 16 bases between them. The CDR3 extends over 15 amino acids. Germline CDR1 SQVTM, CDR2 ANQGSEA.

J is TRBJ1-2 and V is TRBV29-1, with D possibly being TRBD1 (6 bases). The CDR3 consists of 12 residues. Trimming pared 1 base from V and 4 bases from J, leaving 7 bases between. Germline CDR1 SQVTM, CDR2 ANQGSEA. The chain's CDR3 is CSVEGTVYGYTF. DNA for the CDR3: TGCAGCGTTGAAGGGACAGTCTATGGCTACACCTTC.

This clone was counted a single time. V and J are TRBV6-5 and TRBJ2-5; 10 bases align to TRBD2. With 2 bases clipped from V and 4 bases from J, the junction kept 7 bases outside the gene matches. This CDR3 is 16 amino acids long. Germline V CDR1 and CDR2: MNHEY, SVGAGI. The CDR3 DNA is TGTGCCAGCAGTTACGGAGCGGGGGGGCATGGAGAGACCCAGTACTTC. Its protein product is CASSYGAGGHGETQYF.

The J gene is TRBJ1-6, the V gene TRBV7-9; the D gene is possibly TRBD1 (6 bases). This CDR3 contains 14 residues. With 7 bases removed from V and 9 bases from J, the gap between germline ends came to 16 bases. Per germline, CDR1 SEHNR and CDR2 FQNEAQ (reference sequence). The CDR3 region is CASMGQGWSSPLHF. For the CDR3, the DNA is TGTGCCAGCATGGGGCAGGGGTGGAGTTCACCCCTCCACTTT.

V usage is TRBV29-1 and J usage is TRBJ1-1; D ambiguous. With 5 bases removed from V and 1 base from J, the gap between germline ends came to 8 bases. Germline CDR1 is SQVTM and CDR2 is ANQGSEA. The CDR3 is 12 residues long. CDR3 in amino acids: CSVLPGNTEAFF. As DNA, the CDR3 is TGCAGCGTTCTACCTGGGAACACTGAAGCTTTCTTT.